This T cell receptor (beta chain) is drawn from a study of blood T cell repertoires in COVID-19. The wider study: Sources were T cells, B-cell-depleted T cells, or PBMCs; the material itself was cDNA or gDNA.

Per the original data handling: Amplified reference gene primers provided the basis for estimating nucleated cell counts. Repertoires were generated with immunoSEQ multiplex PCR, while TCRdb's copy carries only in-frame clones and drops some. The D gene and trimming were derived from the DNA, and the V and J assignments and clone size from that table. The sample consists of hundreds of thousands of clones, approximately 87% of them appearing once. This clone was seen a single time. The length of the CDR3 is 11 residues. In germline, CDR1 is LGHNT, CDR2 FRNRAP. The ends were cut back, 5 bases at V and 4 bases at J, with 5 bases in the middle. Patients at the Seattle site were enrolled during active infection and followed longitudinally.

Source material: peripheral blood. The sequence was collected from a woman between 45 and 60 years old with COVID-19, enrolled during active disease. The chain uses TRBV12-5 and TRBJ2-5; D is uncertain. Written as DNA, the CDR3 is TGTGCTAGTGGTCCCCGAGAGACCCAGTACTTC. Protein sequence: CASGPRETQYF.